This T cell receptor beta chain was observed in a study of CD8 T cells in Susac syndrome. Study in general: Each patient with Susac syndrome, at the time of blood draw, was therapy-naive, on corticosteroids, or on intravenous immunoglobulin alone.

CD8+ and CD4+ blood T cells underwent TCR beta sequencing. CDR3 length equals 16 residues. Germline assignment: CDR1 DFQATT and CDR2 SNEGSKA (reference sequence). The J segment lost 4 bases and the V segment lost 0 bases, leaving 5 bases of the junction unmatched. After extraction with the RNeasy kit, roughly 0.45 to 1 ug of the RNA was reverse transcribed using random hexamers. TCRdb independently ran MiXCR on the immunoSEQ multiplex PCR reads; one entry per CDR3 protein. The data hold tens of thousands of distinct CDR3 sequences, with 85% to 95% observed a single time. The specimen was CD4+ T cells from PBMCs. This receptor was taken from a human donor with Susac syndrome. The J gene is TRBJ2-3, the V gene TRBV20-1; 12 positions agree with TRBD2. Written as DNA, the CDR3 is TGCAGTGCTAGAGATCTAGCGGGGGGGCGGCCAGATACGCAGTATTTT. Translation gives CSARDLAGGRPDTQYF.